This T cell receptor beta chain was captured by sequencing in a study of CXCR3-negative and CXCR3-positive naive CD8 T cells. Study-level background: Across all libraries, TRB reads numbered roughly 150 million, with about 1.5 +/- 0.3 million in each library.

The V gene's germline CDR1 is SEHNR and CDR2 FQNEAQ (reference sequence). The CDR3 spans 15 residues. Phenotypically, naive CD8+ T cells corresponded to CD45RO-CCR7+CD27+CD95-. With respect to this clonotype: Its specificity is unknown.

Regarding the study as a whole: Both naive subsets had comparably high diversity; memory CD8+ cells much lower.

Through 5' RACE with UMI labels, the TRB cDNA libraries were prepared. TCRdb re-called the 5' RACE reads, yielding one record per CDR3 amino acid sequence without DNA. This sample's table has 50,000 to 55,000 distinct CDR3 sequences. This TCR was sampled from a human donor in good health. Some clones in this sample may be carry-over from other donors' samples. The specimen sequenced was naive CXCR3- CD8+ T cells from blood. This sample's subset: CD45RO-CCR7+CD27+CD95- naive CD8+ T cells lacking CXCR3 (TNR3-). The V and J genes are TRBV7-9 and TRBJ2-1; TCRdb outputs TRBD1, but without DNA this stays unchecked. The CDR3 here is CASSLQGINYNEQFF.